The 6 T cell receptor beta chains reported below all come from one sample, sequenced in a study of T cells in Graves' hyperthyroidism and ophthalmopathy. TCR beta CDR3 regions were amplified from RNA transcripts. The TCR CDR3 first-round RT-PCR relied on the HTBI primer set. TCRdb re-derived calls from the multiplex PCR reads in MiXCR, one entry per CDR3 protein. The repertoire has hundreds of thousands of distinct CDR3 sequences, under 15% of them found once; the top ten carry roughly an eighth. Sequenced input: blood. Receptor source: a young man with Graves' ophthalmopathy.

The chain is built from TRBV4-1 and TRBJ2-7, with TRBD2 matching 8 bases. V shed 3 bases and J 4 bases; nucleotides not matched to a gene: 11. The CDR3 is made up of 16 amino acids. Germline assignment: CDR1 MGHRA and CDR2 YSYEKL. CDR3 nucleotide sequence: TGCGCCAGCAGCCACCCCCCGTCGACGGGGGGGTACGAGCAGTACTTC. Its translation is CASSHPPSTGGYEQYF.

Ten or more counts support this clonotype. The chain links TRBV7-3 to TRBJ2-1, with 10 bases fitting TRBD1. Trimming cost V 5 bases and J 7 bases; bases outside gene matches: 5. This CDR3 contains 14 residues. Germline CDR1 is SGHTA and CDR2 is FQGTGA. As DNA, the CDR3 is TGTGCCAGCAGCGTGACAGGGGGCTTTAATGAGCAGTTCTTC. Residues: CASSVTGGFNEQFF.

J is TRBJ1-1 and V is TRBV5-1; 8 bases match TRBD1. The CDR3 length is 15 residues. The germline CDR1 and CDR2 sequences are SGHRS and YFSETQ. J gave up 14 bases and V 4 bases, and 19 bases lay outside the gene matches. The CDR3 DNA is TGCGCCAGCAGCGAGACCGCAGGGGGCGCGTACGAGTGCTTCTTT. Translating it yields CASSETAGGAYECFF.

Notes on this clonotype: A much larger clone lies a single base off, so this may be a read error. This chain uses TRBV3-1 with TRBJ2-7; D might be TRBD2 (5 bases). Germline V gives CDR1 LGHDT, CDR2 YNNKEL (reference sequence). This CDR3 is built from 14 residues. CDR3 sequence (DNA): TGTGCCAGCAGCCAAGAAGGGAGCTCCCACGAGCAGTACTTC. Translation gives CASSQEGSSHEQYF.

This clonotype was found a few times. CDR3 region: CASSEFDLSEFYEQYF. The CDR3 DNA follows: TGCGCCAGCAGCGAATTCGACTTGTCGGAATTCTACGAGCAGTACTTC. The J gene is TRBJ2-7, the V gene TRBV5-1; the D is unclear. Between the trimmed V and J ends, which lost 4 bases and 3 bases, there was a span of 20 bases. The germline gives CDR1 SGHRS, CDR2 YFSETQ. The CDR3 consists of 16 residues.

The sample holds many counts of this clonotype. V usage is TRBV18 and J usage is TRBJ2-2; D remains unclear. V gave up 0 bases and J gave up 12 bases, with 8 bases separating them. Germline V gives CDR1 KGHSH, CDR2 LQKENI. This CDR3 is 12 amino acids long. The CDR3 here is CASSPPNSQLFF. The DNA for the CDR3 is TGTGCCAGCTCACCACCTAACAGTCAGCTGTTTTTT. Looking up the rest from reference TRBV18 and TRBJ2-2 gives the full variable domain: NAGVMQNPRHLVRRRGQEARLRCSPMKGHSHVYWYRQLPEEGLKFMVYLQKENIIDESGMPKERFSAEFPKEGPSILRIQQVVRGDSAAYFCASSPPNSQLFFGEGSRLTVL.